This T cell receptor beta chain is from a study of shared clonotypes between healthy human individuals. This table comes from immunoSEQ multiplex PCR, and its TCRdb copy is limited to in-frame clones, with some not included. The sample consists of 640,000 or so clones, 72% of them appearing once. CDR1 is MGHDK, CDR2 SYGVNS, per germline. Losses at the gene ends were 4 bases for V and 4 bases for J; bases not matched to a gene: 2. The CDR3 sequence is 13 residues long. Material for sequencing was memory CD4+ T cells sorted from blood. The subset denotes: CD45RA-negative fraction. The receptor's source is a woman aged 25 to 39 in good health. The gene calls are TRBV25-1 and TRBJ2-3, with 7 bases matching TRBD2. CDR3 sequence: CASSGRESDTQYF. In nucleotides, the CDR3 is TGTGCCAGCAGTGGGCGGGAGTCAGATACGCAGTATTTT. The full variable domain, its missing parts supplied by reference TRBV25-1 and TRBJ2-3, is EADIYQTPRYLVIGTGKKITLECSQTMGHDKMYWYQQDPGMELHLIHYSYGVNSTEKGDLSSESTVSRIRTEHFPLTLESARPSHTSQYLCASSGRESDTQYFGPGTRLTVL.